One T cell receptor (beta chain) is described in this entry. The CDR3 extends over 14 amino acids. Germline V gives CDR1 MNHEY, CDR2 SVGEGT. V was pared by 4 bases and J by 8 bases, with 6 bases of the junction left unmatched. Original methodology: It was from reference gene primer amplification that nucleated cell counts were estimated. TCRdb's copy holds only in-frame clones and misses some; the assay was immunoSEQ multiplex PCR. V, J and clone size are taken as reported in that table, and D and trimming were inferred from the DNA itself. The data show 200,000 to 300,000 clones, with about 68% seen just once and over 3% held by the top ten. The source of the sample is a study of blood T cell repertoires in COVID-19. Study-wide context: In each case, the material was cDNA or gDNA derived from T cells, B-cell-depleted T cells, or PBMCs.

The genes are TRBV6-2 or TRBV6-3 and TRBJ2-1; 9 bases align to TRBD1. The sequence was collected from a woman of 80 years or more with acute or convalescent COVID-19. The sequenced sample was peripheral blood. This CDR3 reads CASSSLYRGHEQFF. For the CDR3, the DNA is TGTGCCAGCAGTTCCTTGTACAGGGGGCATGAGCAGTTCTTC.